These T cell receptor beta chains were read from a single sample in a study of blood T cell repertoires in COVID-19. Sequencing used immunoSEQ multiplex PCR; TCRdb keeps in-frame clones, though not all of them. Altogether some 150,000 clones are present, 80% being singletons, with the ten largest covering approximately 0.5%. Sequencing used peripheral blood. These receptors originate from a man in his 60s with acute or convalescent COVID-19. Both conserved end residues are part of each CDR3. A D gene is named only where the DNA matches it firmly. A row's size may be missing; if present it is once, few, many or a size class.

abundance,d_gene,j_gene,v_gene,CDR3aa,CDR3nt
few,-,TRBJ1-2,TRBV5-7,CASSFSGYTF,TGTGCCAGCAGCTTTAGTGGCTACACCTTC
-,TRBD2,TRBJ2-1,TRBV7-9,CASYPAGGSHEQFF,TGTGCCAGCTACCCGGCGGGAGGGTCCCATGAGCAGTTCTTC
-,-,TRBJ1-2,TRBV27,CASSLSKEAYGYTF,TGTGCCAGCAGTTTATCGAAGGAGGCTTATGGCTACACCTTC
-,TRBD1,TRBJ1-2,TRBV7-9,CASSLGGQGSLGYGYTF,TGTGCCAGCAGCTTAGGTGGACAGGGGTCCTTAGGTTATGGCTACACCTTC
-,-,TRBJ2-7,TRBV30,CAWRGVLGRETGEQYF,TGTGCCTGGAGGGGCGTTTTGGGCAGGGAAACGGGCGAGCAGTACTTC
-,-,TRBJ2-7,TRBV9,CASSVDSGSEQYF,TGTGCCAGCAGCGTAGACTCAGGTAGCGAGCAGTACTTC
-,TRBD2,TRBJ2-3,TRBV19,CASSILSSGHTDTQYF,TGTGCCAGTAGTATATTGTCTAGCGGACACACAGATACGCAGTATTTT
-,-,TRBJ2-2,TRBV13,CASSLGGRLSGELFF,TGTGCCAGCAGCTTAGGTGGCAGGCTCAGTGGGGAGCTGTTTTTT
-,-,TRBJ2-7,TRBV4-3,CASSQDPTGREQYF,TGCGCCAGCAGCCAAGATCCCACAGGGCGGGAGCAGTACTTC
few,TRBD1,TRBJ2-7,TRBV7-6,CASSLQGAGEQYF,TGTGCCAGCAGCTTACAGGGGGCGGGCGAGCAGTACTTC
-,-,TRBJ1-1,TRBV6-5,CASTTGSTEAFF,TGTGCCAGCACCACGGGGAGCACTGAAGCTTTCTTT
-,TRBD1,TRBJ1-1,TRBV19,CASRSGQNANTEAFF,TGTGCCAGTAGATCGGGACAGAATGCGAACACTGAAGCTTTCTTT
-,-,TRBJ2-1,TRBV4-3,CASSQALLGNEQFF,TGCGCCAGCAGCCAAGCACTACTAGGGAATGAGCAGTTCTTC
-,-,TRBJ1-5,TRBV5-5,CASSRDITGNQPQHF,TGTGCCAGCAGTCGTGATATAACAGGAAATCAGCCCCAGCATTTT